What follows are 24 T cell receptor beta chains derived from one specimen sequenced in a study of shared clonotypes between healthy human individuals (dated by TCRdb to 2018 to 2021). Library preparation employed the immunoSEQ multiplex PCR assay. TCRdb mirrors the immuneACCESS table, restricted to in-frame sequences. Some clones are absent from its copies; in checked studies, under half trace to an unresolved V gene, and the reason for the others is unknown. In all, the sample holds approximately 2.1 million clones, and over 85% of those were seen once. The ten most abundant clones make up 0.39% of the sample. Sequenced sample: naive CD4+ T cells from PBMCs. The sample's cell subset or site label is to be understood as: CD45RA+ positively selected. Receptor source: a young man in good health. Some clones in this sample may be carry-over from other donors' samples.

This chain connects TRBV11-3 to TRBJ2-1; 7 bases map to TRBD1. In germline, CDR1 is SGHNT, CDR2 YENEEA. The CDR3 runs to 17 residues. J was trimmed by 3 bases and V by 0 bases; bases with no gene match: 8. As DNA, the CDR3 is TGTGCCAGCAGCTTAGATCTGGGTACAGGGGACTACAATGAGCAGTTCTTC. Residues: CASSLDLGTGDYNEQFF.

The J gene is TRBJ2-3, the V gene TRBV29-1; D might be TRBD1 (5 bases). This CDR3 is built from 14 residues. The ends were cut back, 4 bases at V and 0 bases at J, with 11 bases in the middle. CDR1 SQVTM and CDR2 ANQGSEA come from the germline V gene. CDR3 sequence reads: CSVVRQGSTDTQYF. In nucleotides, the CDR3 is TGCAGCGTTGTACGGCAGGGCAGCACAGATACGCAGTATTTT.

The DNA for the CDR3 is TGTGCCAGCAGCCGTAGGGGGCATAATGAAAAACTGTTTTTT. It translates to CASSRRGHNEKLFF. The chain uses TRBV14 and TRBJ1-4, with 7 bases aligning to TRBD1. Germline V gene lookup returns CDR1 SGHDN and CDR2 FVKESK. The V gene end was trimmed by 4 bases and the J gene end by 4 bases; junction bases not matched to a gene: 3. The CDR3 sequence is 14 residues long.

The gene calls are TRBV5-8 and TRBJ2-3; D is undetermined. Germline loops: CDR1 SGHTS, CDR2 YDEGEE. V was clipped by 4 bases and J by 2 bases, with 14 bases between them. The CDR3 consists of 15 residues. This CDR3 reads CASSPNKLNTDTQYF. The CDR3 nucleotides are TGTGCCAGCAGCCCGAATAAGTTAAACACAGATACGCAGTATTTT.

Details on this clone: The same CDR3 is also encoded by other DNA sequences in this sample. The chain carries TRBV18 and TRBJ2-5; TRBD1 matches at 8 bases. V was pared by 6 bases and J by 5 bases, with 8 bases of the junction left unmatched. The germline V gene encodes CDR1 KGHSH and CDR2 LQKENI. The CDR3 runs to 14 residues. The DNA of the CDR3 is TGTGCCAGCTCGCCAGGGGGCTTGGGCGAGACCCAGTACTTC. It is translated as CASSPGGLGETQYF. Variable domain in full (rest from reference TRBV18 and TRBJ2-5): NAGVMQNPRHLVRRRGQEARLRCSPMKGHSHVYWYRQLPEEGLKFMVYLQKENIIDESGMPKERFSAEFPKEGPSILRIQQVVRGDSAAYFCASSPGGLGETQYFGPGTRLLVL.

The sample holds one count of this clone. The chain is built from TRBV9 and TRBJ2-7; a possible D gene is TRBD2 (6 bases). Germline loops: CDR1 SGDLS, CDR2 YYNGEE. This CDR3 comprises 17 residues. Trimming stripped 0 bases from V and 0 bases from J, with 16 bases between. The DNA of the CDR3 is TGTGCCAGCAGCGTAGCAGCCGAGGGACTTAGCTCCTACGAGCAGTACTTC. Translation: CASSVAAEGLSSYEQYF.

This clone was observed a single time. V and J are TRBV28 and TRBJ2-5; no clear D. The V end lost 6 bases, the J end lost 3 bases, and 17 bases lay between the germline ends. This CDR3 region has 15 residues. Germline V CDR1 and CDR2: MDHEN, SYDVKM. This chain's CDR3 is CASSAASIGKETQYF. CDR3 nucleotides: TGTGCCAGCAGCGCCGCCTCTATAGGGAAAGAGACCCAGTACTTC.

This clone was seen just once. This chain links TRBV19 with TRBJ1-2, with 9 positions matching TRBD1. V lost 3 bases and J lost 6; bases outside the gene matches: 11. CDR3 length equals 16 residues. The V gene's germline CDR1 is LNHDA and CDR2 SQIVND (reference sequence). The CDR3 nucleotides are TGTGCCAGTAGTATGGGGTCGCGGACAGGGGTTCATGGCTACACCTTC. Protein product: CASSMGSRTGVHGYTF.

The rearrangement uses TRBV11-3 and TRBJ2-5; 8 bases are a match to TRBD1. Germline V gene data show CDR1 as SGHNT and CDR2 as YENEEA. The CDR3 loop spans 12 amino acids. After removal of 5 bases from V and 4 bases from J, the junction contained 0 bases not matched to a gene. The CDR3 coding sequence is TGTGCCAGCAGCCAGGGGGCAGAGACCCAGTACTTC. This translates into CASSQGAETQYF.

The V gene is TRBV6-6, the J gene TRBJ2-2, with 8 bases matching TRBD2. V dropped 2 bases and J dropped 6; count of bases not matched to a gene: 8. CDR1 and CDR2 (germline): MNHNY, SVGAGI (reference sequence). The CDR3 is made up of 16 amino acids. CDR3 sequence reads: CASSYTGAGGPGELFF. The CDR3 DNA sequence: TGTGCCAGCAGTTACACGGGGGCGGGAGGACCCGGGGAGCTGTTTTTT.

DNA for the CDR3: TGTGCCTGGAGTGTAGGGCAGGGACGCACAGATACGCAGTATTTT. Its translation: CAWSVGQGRTDTQYF. The V and J genes are TRBV30 and TRBJ2-3; possibly TRBD1 or TRBD2 for D (5 bases each). Trimming cost V 0 bases and J 1 base, with 11 bases left between them. The CDR3 totals 15 residues. The germline CDR1 and CDR2 sequences are GTSNPN and SVGIG (reference sequence).

The chain employs TRBV6-6 and TRBJ1-5; D may be TRBD1 (5 bases). V was shortened by 5 bases and J by 5 bases, with 16 bases between the two germline ends. The length of the CDR3 is 15 residues. CDR1 MNHNY and CDR2 SVGAGI come from the germline V gene (reference sequence). The CDR3 bases are TGTGCCAGCAGTGACCGGGACGGCAGGGATCAGCCCCAGCATTTT. Residues: CASSDRDGRDQPQHF.

This sequence joins TRBV6-1 and TRBJ2-5; D call uncertain. V was cut by 4 bases and J by 1 base, with 13 bases left in between. The CDR3 loop spans 15 amino acids. Germline CDR1 and CDR2: MNHNS and SASEGT. The CDR3 bases are TGTGCCAGCAGTGTGCTGGGGATGGGCCAAGAGACCCAGTACTTC. Translating it yields CASSVLGMGQETQYF.

The chain recombines TRBV5-1 with TRBJ2-6, with D unclear. CDR1 and CDR2 (germline): SGHRS, YFSETQ. Trimming shortened V by 6 bases and J by 1 base, and 8 bases separated the two germline ends. The CDR3 has 14 residues. The CDR3 region has the DNA TGCGCCAGCACGATCGTATCTGGGGCCAACGTCCTGACTTTC. This translates into CASTIVSGANVLTF.

Notes on this clone: A junction end diverges from the germline sequence, so it may reflect a read error. V and J are TRBV28 and TRBJ2-4, with 9 bases lining up with TRBD1. The germline gives CDR1 MDHEN, CDR2 SYDVKM. CDR3 length equals 12 residues. The CDR3 region has the DNA TGTGCCAGCACCAGACGGTCGGGACAGGGAGACTTC. It translates to CASTRRSGQGDF.

The chain has TRBV13 and TRBJ1-3, with a tentative D call TRBD1 (5 bases). Deletions cut 5 bases from V and 7 bases from J, with 9 bases between. Germline CDR1 PRHDT, CDR2 FYEKMQ (reference sequence). The CDR3 sequence is 12 residues long. The CDR3 sequence: CASSPEGNTIYF. CDR3 DNA sequence: TGTGCCAGCAGCCCTGAGGGGAACACCATATATTTT.

This rearrangement joins TRBV20-1 to TRBJ2-1; 9 nucleotides align to TRBD2. The germline V gene encodes CDR1 DFQATT and CDR2 SNEGSKA (reference sequence). V gave up 2 bases and J gave up 14 bases; unmatched junction bases: 4. The CDR3 runs to 11 residues. CDR3 in amino acids: CSARWRGREFF. CDR3 sequence (DNA): TGCAGTGCTAGATGGCGCGGGAGGGAGTTCTTC.

This clone showed up just once. The rearrangement links TRBV11-1 to TRBJ1-3; TRBD1 is a possible D gene (5 bases). Per germline, CDR1 SGHAT and CDR2 FQDESV (reference sequence). The CDR3 is 16 residues long. The V gene lost 2 bases and the J gene lost 1 base, with 12 bases spanning the gap. DNA for the CDR3: TGTGCCAGCAGCTTAAAAGTTGGGGCGTCTGGAAACACCATATATTTT. The encoded protein is CASSLKVGASGNTIYF.

This rearrangement joins TRBV9 to TRBJ2-7; 11 bases align to TRBD2. The ends lost 0 bases at V and 6 bases at J; junction bases unmatched: 8. Germline CDR1 and CDR2: SGDLS and YYNGEE. This CDR3 has 16 residues. Here the CDR3 reads CASSVGLAGSVAEQYF. CDR3 nucleotides: TGTGCCAGCAGCGTAGGACTAGCGGGAAGTGTTGCCGAGCAGTACTTC.

This chain joins TRBV29-1 and TRBJ2-1; 7 nucleotides agree with TRBD2. The junction had 7 bases not matched to a gene; V was cut back by 4 bases and J by 1 base. Germline CDR1 SQVTM, CDR2 ANQGSEA. CDR3 length: 15 residues. CDR3 loop: CSVGAGDTSYNEQFF. CDR3 DNA: TGCAGCGTTGGGGCGGGAGATACTTCCTACAATGAGCAGTTCTTC.

This chain links TRBV5-1 with TRBJ2-3; TRBD2 agrees at 9 bases. Trimming cost V 3 bases and J 5 bases; bases outside gene matches: 7. In germline, CDR1 is SGHRS, CDR2 YFSETQ. The CDR3 has 15 residues. CDR3 DNA: TGCGCCAGCAGCTCTAGCGGGGTAGAGGGAGATACGCAGTATTTT. Its translation is CASSSSGVEGDTQYF.

The chain carries TRBV7-3 and TRBJ2-5; D possibly corresponds to TRBD1 (5 bases). Per germline, CDR1 SGHTA and CDR2 FQGTGA. V lost 2 bases to trimming and J lost 4 bases, with 8 bases between them. The CDR3 is 13 residues long. The CDR3 here is CASSLSRAETQYF. CDR3 in DNA: TGTGCCAGCAGCTTATCCAGGGCAGAGACCCAGTACTTC.

The rearrangement uses TRBV5-1 and TRBJ2-2, with TRBD1 identical over 8 bases. The germline CDR1 and CDR2 sequences are SGHRS and YFSETQ. The V segment lost 9 bases and the J segment 3 bases; nucleotides outside the gene matches: 10. The CDR3 spans 15 residues. As DNA, the CDR3 is TGCGCCACCCGTCGACAGGGGTTGGACACCGGGGAGCTGTTTTTT. Translating it yields CATRRQGLDTGELFF.

The chain links TRBV18 to TRBJ1-1; the D gene is possibly TRBD1 (5 bases). The CDR3 consists of 15 residues. Germline V gene sequence: CDR1 KGHSH, CDR2 LQKENI. The V end lost 4 bases, the J end lost 6 bases, and 18 bases lay between the germline ends. The CDR3 DNA reads as TGTGCCAGCTCACTTCCCGGGGGAGAGGTCGCTGAAGCTTTCTTT. Protein: CASSLPGGEVAEAFF. The entire variable domain, with the rest obtained from reference TRBV18 and TRBJ1-1, is as follows: NAGVMQNPRHLVRRRGQEARLRCSPMKGHSHVYWYRQLPEEGLKFMVYLQKENIIDESGMPKERFSAEFPKEGPSILRIQQVVRGDSAAYFCASSLPGGEVAEAFFGQGTRLTVV.